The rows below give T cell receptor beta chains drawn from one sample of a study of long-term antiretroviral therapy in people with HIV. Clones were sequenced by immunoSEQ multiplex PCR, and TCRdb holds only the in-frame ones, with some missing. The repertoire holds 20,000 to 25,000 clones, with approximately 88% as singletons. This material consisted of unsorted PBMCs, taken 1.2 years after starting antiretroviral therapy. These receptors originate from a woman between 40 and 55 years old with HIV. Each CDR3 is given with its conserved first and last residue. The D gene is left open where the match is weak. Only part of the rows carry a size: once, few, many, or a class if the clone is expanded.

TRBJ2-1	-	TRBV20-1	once	CSGSSGNEQFF	TGCAGTGGTAGCTCGGGGAATGAGCAGTTCTTC
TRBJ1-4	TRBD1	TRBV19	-	CASSTWTGRDEKLFF	TGTGCCAGTAGTACTTGGACAGGGAGGGATGAAAAACTGTTTTTT
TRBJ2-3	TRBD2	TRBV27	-	CASSPFGTSGSSTDTQYF	TGTGCCAGCAGTCCCTTTGGGACTAGCGGCTCTAGCACAGATACGCAGTATTTT
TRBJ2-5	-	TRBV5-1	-	CASSFAQGATSPQYF	TGCGCCAGCAGCTTTGCCCAGGGTGCGACAAGCCCCCAGTACTTC
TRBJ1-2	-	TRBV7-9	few	CASSLEASGGYTF	TGTGCCAGCAGCTTAGAAGCCAGCGGGGGCTACACCTTC
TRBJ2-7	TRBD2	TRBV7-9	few	CASSWEGTGGSYEQYF	TGTGCCAGCAGCTGGGAAGGAACGGGAGGCTCCTACGAGCAGTACTTC
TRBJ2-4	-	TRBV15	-	CATSEEVVEVSAKNIQYF	TGTGCCACCAGCGAAGAGGTGGTTGAGGTTTCGGCCAAAAACATTCAGTACTTC
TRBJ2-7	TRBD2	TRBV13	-	CASRTSGSPSYEQYF	TGTGCCAGCAGGACTAGCGGGAGTCCCTCCTACGAGCAGTACTTC
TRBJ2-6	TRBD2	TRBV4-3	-	CASSHNWGGRASGANVLTF	TGCGCCAGCAGCCACAACTGGGGGGGGAGAGCATCTGGGGCCAACGTCCTGACTTTC
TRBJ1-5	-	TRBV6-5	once	CASFRPGQPQHF	TGTGCCAGCTTCAGACCGGGTCAGCCCCAGCATTTT
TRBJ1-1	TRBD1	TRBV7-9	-	CASSPQTGINTEAFF	TGTGCCAGCAGCCCGCAGACAGGGATAAACACTGAAGCTTTCTTT
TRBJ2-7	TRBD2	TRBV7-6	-	CASSLVLAGEKYEQYF	TGTGCCAGCAGCTTAGTACTAGCGGGAGAGAAGTACGAGCAGTACTTC
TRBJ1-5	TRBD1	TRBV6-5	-	CASSYDRGDQPQHF	TGTGCCAGCAGTTACGACAGGGGGGATCAGCCCCAGCATTTT
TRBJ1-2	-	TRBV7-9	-	CASSFSGRDSANYGYTF	TGTGCCAGCAGCTTTAGCGGCAGGGACTCTGCTAACTATGGCTACACCTTC
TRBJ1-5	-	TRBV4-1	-	CASSHRGPGIQSNQPQHF	TGCGCCAGCAGCCACCGGGGGCCCGGGATTCAGAGCAATCAGCCCCAGCATTTT
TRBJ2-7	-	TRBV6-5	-	CASSYSYFANNYEQYF	TGTGCCAGCAGTTACTCTTATTTTGCCAATAACTACGAGCAGTACTTC
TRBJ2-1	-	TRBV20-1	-	CSAGQYNEQFF	TGCAGTGCCGGACAGTACAATGAGCAGTTCTTC
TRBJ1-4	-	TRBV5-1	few	CASSRIMGGDEEKLFF	TGCGCCAGCAGCCGAATCATGGGAGGAGATGAAGAAAAACTGTTTTTT
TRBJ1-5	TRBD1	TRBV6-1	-	CASSPGTANQPQHF	TGTGCCAGCAGCCCCGGGACAGCTAATCAGCCCCAGCATTTT